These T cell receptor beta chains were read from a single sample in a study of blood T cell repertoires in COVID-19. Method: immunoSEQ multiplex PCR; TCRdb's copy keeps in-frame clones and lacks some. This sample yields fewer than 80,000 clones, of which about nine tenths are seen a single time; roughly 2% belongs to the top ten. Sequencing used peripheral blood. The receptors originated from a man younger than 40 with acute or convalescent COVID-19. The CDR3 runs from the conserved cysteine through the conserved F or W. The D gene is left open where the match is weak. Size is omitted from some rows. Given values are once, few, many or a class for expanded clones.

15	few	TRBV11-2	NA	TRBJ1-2	TGTGCCAGCAGCTTAGCGGGTGGCAGATACTATGGCTACACCTTC	CASSLAGGRYYGYTF
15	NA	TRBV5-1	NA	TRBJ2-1	TGCGCCAGCAGCTTTACAGGGGAGGTGGGGAATGAGCAGTTCTTC	CASSFTGEVGNEQFF
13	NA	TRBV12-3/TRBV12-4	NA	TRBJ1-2	TGTGCCAGCAGTTTTGTCCGAGAATATGGCTACACCTTC	CASSFVREYGYTF
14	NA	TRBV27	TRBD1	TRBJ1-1	TGTGCCAGCAGCAGAGACAGGGTGAACACTGAAGCTTTCTTT	CASSRDRVNTEAFF
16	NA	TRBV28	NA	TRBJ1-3	TGTGCCAGCAGCCTCAGTGGCCCGCACTCTGGAAACACCATATATTTT	CASSLSGPHSGNTIYF
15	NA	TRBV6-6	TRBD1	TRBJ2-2	TGTGCCAGCAGGACGAGGGGGCGGAACACCGGGGAGCTGTTTTTT	CASRTRGRNTGELFF
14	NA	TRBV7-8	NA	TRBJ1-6	TGTGCCAGCAGCTTATTCCGGGGAAATTCACCCCTCCACTTT	CASSLFRGNSPLHF
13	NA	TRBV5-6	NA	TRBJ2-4	TGTGCCAGCAGCCTGCCACAGGGAAACATTCAGTACTTC	CASSLPQGNIQYF
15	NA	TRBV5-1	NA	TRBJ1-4	TGCGCCAGCAGCTTCTACGGAGCAACTAATGAAAAACTGTTTTTT	CASSFYGATNEKLFF
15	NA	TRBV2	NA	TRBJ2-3	TGTGCCAGCAGTGAAATGGGGGGTTTGGCAGATACGCAGTATTTT	CASSEMGGLADTQYF
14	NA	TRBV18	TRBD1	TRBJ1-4	TGTGCCAGCTCACCAGGGACAGGGCCTGAAAAACTGTTTTTT	CASSPGTGPEKLFF
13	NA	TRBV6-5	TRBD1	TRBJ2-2	TGTGCCGGAGGACAGGGCGACACCGGGGAGCTGTTTTTT	CAGGQGDTGELFF
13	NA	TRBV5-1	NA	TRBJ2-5	TGCGCCAGCAGTCACGTGAGGCCAGAGACCCAGTACTTC	CASSHVRPETQYF
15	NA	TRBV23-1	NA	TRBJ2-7	TGCGCCAGCAGTCGAGGGGGGGTATCCTTCTACGAGCAGTACTTC	CASSRGGVSFYEQYF
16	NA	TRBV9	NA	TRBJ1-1	TGTGCCAGCAGCGTAACCCCTATTAGGAGGGCCACTGAAGCTTTCTTT	CASSVTPIRRATEAFF
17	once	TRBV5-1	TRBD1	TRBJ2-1	TGCGCCAGCAGCTCGGGGACAGGTCAAAGCTCCTACAATGAGCAGTTCTTC	CASSSGTGQSSYNEQFF
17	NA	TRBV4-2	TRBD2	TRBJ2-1	TGTGCCAGCAGCCAAGATCCCGGGACTAGCGCATTTCGGGAGCAGTTCTTC	CASSQDPGTSAFREQFF
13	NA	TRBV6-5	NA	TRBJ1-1	TGTGCCAGCAGCTCAGTAGGGGGTACCGAAGCTTTCTTT	CASSSVGGTEAFF
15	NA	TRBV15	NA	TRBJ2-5	TGTGCCACCAGCCGTCTCGTCGGGGGGCGGGAGACCCAGTACTTC	CATSRLVGGRETQYF
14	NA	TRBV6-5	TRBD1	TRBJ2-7	TGTGCCAGCAGCTTGACAGGGAACCTCTACGAGCAGTACTTC	CASSLTGNLYEQYF
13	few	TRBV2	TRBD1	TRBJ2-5	TGTGCCAGCAATGGGGGACAGGGAGAGACCCAGTACTTC	CASNGGQGETQYF
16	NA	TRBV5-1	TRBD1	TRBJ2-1	TGCGCCAGCAGCTTCGCACCGGGACAGGGTTTCAATGAGCAGTTCTTC	CASSFAPGQGFNEQFF